Sequencing of this TCR beta chain was carried out in a study of blood T cells in healthy people across ages. This clonotype appeared a few times. Its antigen remains unidentified. The germline CDR1 and CDR2 sequences are SEHNR and FQNEAQ (reference sequence). V was shortened by 8 bases and J by 1 base, with 17 bases between the two germline ends. The CDR3 has 15 amino acids. Together with a sample-barcoded 5' primer, a J-beta primer mix was included in a second PCR lasting about 6 to 12 cycles. Via MiXCR, TCRdb re-called the 5' RACE reads, giving one row per CDR3 protein. The sample has approximately 940,000 distinct CDR3 sequences; roughly 52% are singletons. Study results and limitations: Significant beta diversity loss was already apparent by age approximately 36, declining roughly linearly.

The chain has TRBV7-9 and TRBJ1-2, with no clear D. The source of this sequence is a man aged 25 to 40 in good health. The specimen was blood. In nucleotides, the CDR3 is TGTGCCAGCGCTAGATTGGGCCCGTTTAACTATGGCTACACCTTC. Protein product: CASARLGPFNYGYTF.